This TCR beta chain emerged from a study of blood T cell repertoires in COVID-19. Method: immunoSEQ multiplex PCR; TCRdb's copy keeps in-frame clones and lacks some. The sample lists about 81,000 clones, around 80% occurring once. V was cut by 4 bases and J by 0 bases, with 12 bases left in between. The CDR3 sequence is 15 residues long. Per germline, CDR1 SGDLS and CDR2 YYNGEE. The receptor was isolated from a human donor in a cohort sampled during active COVID-19. This sequence joins TRBV9 and TRBJ2-3; no firm D call. Material for sequencing was peripheral blood. This CDR3 is CASSPSAFSTDTQYF. The CDR3 DNA sequence: TGTGCCAGCAGCCCCAGCGCCTTTAGCACAGATACGCAGTATTTT.